This is a list of T cell receptor beta chains from one sample in a study of molecular identifiers for immune sequencing clone quantification. TCRdb re-analysed the PCR reads in MiXCR, keeping a single row per CDR3 protein. The table lists 460,000 or so distinct CDR3 sequences, about 22% of them singletons. The sequenced sample consisted of naive CD8+ T cells from blood, with Jurkat cell RNA spiked in. These receptor sequences come from a human donor in good health. Some libraries in this study had Jurkat cell RNA spiked in. Both conserved end residues are part of each CDR3. Fields, in order: J gene, V gene, D gene, clone size, CDR3 DNA, CDR3 protein. The D gene is left open where the match is weak. Not all rows give a size; the values are once, few, many and, for expanded clones, a class.

TRBJ1-1,TRBV7-6,.,many,TGTGCCAGCAGCTTCAGTGTGAACACTGAAGCTTTCTTT,CASSFSVNTEAFF
TRBJ1-1,TRBV29-1,TRBD1,few,TGCAGCGTTTGGCTGCCAGGGGGGTCTAGCACTGAAGCTTTCTTT,CSVWLPGGSSTEAFF
TRBJ2-7,TRBV20-1,.,few,TGCAGTGCTAGAGACAGGGGGGTCGGCGAGCAGTACTTC,CSARDRGVGEQYF
TRBJ2-7,TRBV27,TRBD1,many,TGTGCCAGCAGCATACAGGGGGCTGGAGTCGAGCAGTACTTC,CASSIQGAGVEQYF
TRBJ2-7,TRBV5-3,.,.,.,CASSPVGGGAYERYF
TRBJ2-1,TRBV30,.,many,TGTGCCTGGAGTGTACTCGGCAGGGGGGCCTACAATGAGCAGTTCTTC,CAWSVLGRGAYNEQFF
TRBJ2-1,TRBV7-9,TRBD2,.,TGTGCCAGCAGCTTAACCCCGGGGGGCAGCGGGGGATACAATGAGCAGTTCTTC,CASSLTPGGSGGYNEQFF
TRBJ1-1,TRBV28,.,many,TGTGCCAGCAGCGAGGTATTAGGCGTTGGTGAAGCTTTCTTT,CASSEVLGVGEAFF
TRBJ2-7,TRBV20-1,.,.,TGCAGTGCTAGAGGGCCAGTCTCGGGCGGCTCCTACGAGCAGTACTTC,CSARGPVSGGSYEQYF
TRBJ2-4,TRBV29-1,.,many,TGCAGCGCAGGAAAAGCCAAAAACATTCAGTACTTC,CSAGKAKNIQYF
TRBJ2-3,TRBV4-3,TRBD2,many,TGCGCCAGCAGCCAGGCTAGCGGGGGCACAGATACGCAGTATTTT,CASSQASGGTDTQYF
TRBJ1-3,TRBV29-1,TRBD1,.,TGCAGCGCTCTAGGGGGGGGACAGGGGAACACCATATATTTT,CSALGGGQGNTIYF
TRBJ2-7,TRBV6-5,.,many,TGTGCCAGCAGTTATAGGGCTGGCCAGTCCTACGAGCAGTACTTC,CASSYRAGQSYEQYF
TRBJ2-5,TRBV30,.,many,TGTGCCTGGAGTGTAATGAGGGGAGAGACCCAGTACTTC,CAWSVMRGETQYF
TRBJ2-3,TRBV11-2,TRBD2,many,TGTGCCAGCAGCATCGGCGGGGGGCACACAGATACGCAGTATTTT,CASSIGGGHTDTQYF
TRBJ1-4,TRBV27,TRBD1,many,TGTGCCAGCCTGAAATCAGGGGGGGCTAAGGATGGAAAACTGTTTTTT,CASLKSGGAKDGKLFF
TRBJ2-7,TRBV2,TRBD1,many,TGTGCCAGCAGCAGGGGGCAAGGGCAGTACTTC,CASSRGQGQYF
TRBJ2-1,TRBV3-1,TRBD2,.,TGTGCCAGCAGCCAAGACACTAGCGGGATTCTGGGTGCCAATGAGCAGTTCTTC,CASSQDTSGILGANEQFF
TRBJ2-7,TRBV7-9,TRBD1,few,TGTGCCAGCAGCTTAGGGGAAGGGGACAGGCCCTACGAGCAGTACTTC,CASSLGEGDRPYEQYF
TRBJ2-2,TRBV6-2/TRBV6-3,.,.,TGTGCCAGCAGTTACTCCTTCGGGACCGGGGAGCTGTTTTTT,CASSYSFGTGELFF
TRBJ1-1,TRBV6-1,TRBD1,.,TGTGCCACGCGTACCAGGGGGCCTGAAGCTTTCTTT,CATRTRGPEAFF
TRBJ1-4,TRBV6-5,.,many,TGTGCCAGCAGTTATATGGACAGTAATGAAAAACTGTTTTTT,CASSYMDSNEKLFF
TRBJ2-7,TRBV2,.,.,TGTGCCAGCAGTGATGGTCGTCTCCTCTACGAGCAGTACTTC,CASSDGRLLYEQYF
TRBJ2-1,TRBV24-1,.,many,TGTGCCACCAGTGATTTGTACAATGAGCAGTTCTTC,CATSDLYNEQFF
TRBJ1-1,TRBV29-1,.,.,TGCAGCGTTGAAGGGTGGGAGGGGCTCGCTTTCTTT,CSVEGWEGLAFF
TRBJ2-7,TRBV6-6,.,many,TGTGCCAGCAGTCCCCTGGACTACTACGAGCAGTACTTC,CASSPLDYYEQYF
TRBJ1-1,TRBV28,.,many,TGTGCCAGCAGTTTCGTGGAGATGAACACTGAAGCTTTCTTT,CASSFVEMNTEAFF
TRBJ2-7,TRBV20-1,.,.,TGCAGTGCTAGAGAGGTTGGGGTTTACTACGAGCAGTACTTC,CSAREVGVYYEQYF
TRBJ2-7,TRBV2,.,few,TGTGCCAGCAGTGAGTTTTTTGTCGGTGTCAGCTCCTACGAGCAGTACTTC,CASSEFFVGVSSYEQYF
TRBJ2-1,TRBV21-1,.,few,TGTGCCAGCAGTTGGGTGGGCGATGAGCAGTTCTTC,CASSWVGDEQFF
TRBJ1-1,TRBV5-1,TRBD1,many,TGTGCCAGCAGCCTAGGACAGGACACTGAAGCTTTCTTT,CASSLGQDTEAFF
TRBJ1-1,TRBV9,TRBD1,.,TGTGCCAGCAGCGGGACCGCAGGGGGCACTGAAGCTTTCTTT,CASSGTAGGTEAFF
TRBJ1-6,TRBV27,.,few,TGTGCCAGCAGCCCATACACAGGGACGCTGAATTCACCCCTCCACTTT,CASSPYTGTLNSPLHF